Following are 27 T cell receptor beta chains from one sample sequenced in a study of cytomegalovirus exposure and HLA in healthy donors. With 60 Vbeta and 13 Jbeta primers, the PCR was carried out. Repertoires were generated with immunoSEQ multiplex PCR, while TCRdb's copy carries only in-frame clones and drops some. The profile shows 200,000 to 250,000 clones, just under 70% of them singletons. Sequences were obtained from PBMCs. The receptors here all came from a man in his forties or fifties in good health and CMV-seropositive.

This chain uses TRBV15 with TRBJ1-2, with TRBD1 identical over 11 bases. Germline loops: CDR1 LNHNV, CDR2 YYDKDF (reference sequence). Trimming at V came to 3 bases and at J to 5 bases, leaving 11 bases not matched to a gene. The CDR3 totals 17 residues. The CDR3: CATSSSVGQGVGYGYTF. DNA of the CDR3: TGTGCCACCAGCAGCTCCGTGGGACAGGGGGTAGGGTATGGCTACACCTTC.

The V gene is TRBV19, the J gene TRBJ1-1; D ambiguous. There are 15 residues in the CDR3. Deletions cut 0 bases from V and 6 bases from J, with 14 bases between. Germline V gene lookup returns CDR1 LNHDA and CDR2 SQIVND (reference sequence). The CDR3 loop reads CASSIDLHQYPEAFF. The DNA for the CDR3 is TGTGCCAGTAGTATAGATCTCCATCAGTACCCTGAAGCTTTCTTT.

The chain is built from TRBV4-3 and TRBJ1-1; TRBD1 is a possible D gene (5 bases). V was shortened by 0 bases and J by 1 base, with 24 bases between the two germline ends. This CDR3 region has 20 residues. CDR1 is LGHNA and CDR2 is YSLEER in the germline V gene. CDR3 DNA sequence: TGCGCCAGCAGCCAAGATGCGTTGGGCGGGGGATCGGGAGGGAACACTGAAGCTTTCTTT. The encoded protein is CASSQDALGGGSGGNTEAFF.

CDR3 DNA sequence: TGTGCCAGCACTCGAGGGGGCTACAATGAGCAGTTCTTC. Its translation is CASTRGGYNEQFF. The chain couples TRBV6-5 to TRBJ2-1, with D possibly matching TRBD1 (6 bases). Germline V CDR1 and CDR2: MNHEY, SVGAGI. CDR3 size: 13 residues. The V end lost 7 bases, the J end lost 3 bases, and 10 bases lay between the germline ends.

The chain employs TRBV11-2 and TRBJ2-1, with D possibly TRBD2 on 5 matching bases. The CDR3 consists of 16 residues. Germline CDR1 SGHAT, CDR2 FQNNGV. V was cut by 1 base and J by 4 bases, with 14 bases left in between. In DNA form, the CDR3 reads TGTGCCAGCAGCTTAGTTCGTCGGGGTGCTTACAATGAGCAGTTCTTC. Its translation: CASSLVRRGAYNEQFF.

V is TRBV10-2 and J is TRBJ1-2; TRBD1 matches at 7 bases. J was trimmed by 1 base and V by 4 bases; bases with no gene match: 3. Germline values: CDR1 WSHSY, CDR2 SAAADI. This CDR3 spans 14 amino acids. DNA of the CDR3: TGCGCCAGCAGTGGAAGACAGGGTAACTATGGCTACACCTTC. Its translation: CASSGRQGNYGYTF.

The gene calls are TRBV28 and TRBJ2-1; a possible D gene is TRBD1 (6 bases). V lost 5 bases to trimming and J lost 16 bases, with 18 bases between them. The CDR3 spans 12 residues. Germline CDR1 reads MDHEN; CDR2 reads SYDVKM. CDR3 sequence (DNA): TGTGCCAGCAGTCCTTCGCGGACAGCTCTTTTCTTC. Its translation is CASSPSRTALFF.

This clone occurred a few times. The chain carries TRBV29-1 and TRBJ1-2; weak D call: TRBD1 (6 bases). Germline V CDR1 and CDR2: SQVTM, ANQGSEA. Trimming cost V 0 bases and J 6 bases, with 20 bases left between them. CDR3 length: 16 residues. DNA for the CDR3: TGCAGCGTTGAAGATCGAGGTACAGGGTTTCGGGATGGCTACACCTTC. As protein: CSVEDRGTGFRDGYTF. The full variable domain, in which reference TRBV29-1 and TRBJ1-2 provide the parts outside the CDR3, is SAVISQKPSRDICQRGTSLTIQCQVDSQVTMMFWYRQQPGQSLTLIATANQGSEATYESGFVIDKFPISRPNLTFSTLTVSNMSPEDSSIYLCSVEDRGTGFRDGYTFGSGTRLTVV.

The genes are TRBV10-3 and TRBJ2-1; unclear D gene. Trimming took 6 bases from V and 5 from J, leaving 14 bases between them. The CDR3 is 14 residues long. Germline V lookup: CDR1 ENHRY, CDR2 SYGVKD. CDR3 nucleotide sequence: TGTGCCATCAGGGCCTTAACCCAGAACAATGAGCAGTTCTTC. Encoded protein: CAIRALTQNNEQFF.

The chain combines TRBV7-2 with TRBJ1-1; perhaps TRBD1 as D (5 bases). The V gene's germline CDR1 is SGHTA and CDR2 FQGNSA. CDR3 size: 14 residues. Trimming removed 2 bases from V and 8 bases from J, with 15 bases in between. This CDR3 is CASSLLAGNNEAFF. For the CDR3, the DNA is TGTGCCAGCAGCTTATTGGCAGGGAATAACGAAGCTTTCTTT.

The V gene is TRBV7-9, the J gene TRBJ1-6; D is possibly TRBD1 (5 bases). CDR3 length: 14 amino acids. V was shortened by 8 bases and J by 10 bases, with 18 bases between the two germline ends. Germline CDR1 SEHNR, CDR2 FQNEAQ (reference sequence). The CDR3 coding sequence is TGTGCCAGCGGCCAGGGCAGCGAATGGTCACCCCTCCACTTT. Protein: CASGQGSEWSPLHF.

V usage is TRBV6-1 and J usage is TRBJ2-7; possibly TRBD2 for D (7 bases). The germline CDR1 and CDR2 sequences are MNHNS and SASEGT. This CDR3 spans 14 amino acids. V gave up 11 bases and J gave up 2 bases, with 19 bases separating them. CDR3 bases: TGTGCCGCCGGCGGGGCGGGGGCGACCTACGAGCAGTACTTC. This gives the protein CAAGGAGATYEQYF.

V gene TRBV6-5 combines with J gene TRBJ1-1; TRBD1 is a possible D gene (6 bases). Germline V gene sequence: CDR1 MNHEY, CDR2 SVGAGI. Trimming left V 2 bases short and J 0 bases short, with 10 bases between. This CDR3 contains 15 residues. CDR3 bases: TGTGCCAGCAGTTACGGCGGGGGGCTGAACACTGAAGCTTTCTTT. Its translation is CASSYGGGLNTEAFF.

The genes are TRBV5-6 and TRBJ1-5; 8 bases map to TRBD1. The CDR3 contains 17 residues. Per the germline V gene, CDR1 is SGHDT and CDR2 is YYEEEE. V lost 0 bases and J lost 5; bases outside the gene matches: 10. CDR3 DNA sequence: TGTGCCAGCAGCTTGGGGACTTCGGACAGGGAAGATCAGCCCCAGCATTTT. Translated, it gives CASSLGTSDREDQPQHF.

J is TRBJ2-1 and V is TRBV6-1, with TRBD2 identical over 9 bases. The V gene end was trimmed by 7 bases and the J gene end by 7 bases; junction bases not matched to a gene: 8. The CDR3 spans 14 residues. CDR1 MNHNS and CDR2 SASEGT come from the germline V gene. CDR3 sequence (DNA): TGTGCCAGCACCCAAAGGCGGGGGGGAAATGAGCAGTTCTTC. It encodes CASTQRRGGNEQFF.

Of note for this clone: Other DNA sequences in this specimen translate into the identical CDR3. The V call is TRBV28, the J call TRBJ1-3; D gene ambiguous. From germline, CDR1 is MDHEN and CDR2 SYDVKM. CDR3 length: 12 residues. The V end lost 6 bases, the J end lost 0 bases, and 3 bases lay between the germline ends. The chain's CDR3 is CASRSSGNTIYF. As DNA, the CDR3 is TGTGCCAGCAGGAGCTCTGGAAACACCATATATTTT.

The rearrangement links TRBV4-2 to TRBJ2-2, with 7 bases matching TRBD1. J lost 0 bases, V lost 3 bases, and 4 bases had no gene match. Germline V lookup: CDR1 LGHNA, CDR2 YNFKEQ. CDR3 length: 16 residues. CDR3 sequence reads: CASSHTTGTNTGELFF. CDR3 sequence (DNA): TGTGCCAGCAGCCACACGACAGGGACGAACACCGGGGAGCTGTTTTTT.

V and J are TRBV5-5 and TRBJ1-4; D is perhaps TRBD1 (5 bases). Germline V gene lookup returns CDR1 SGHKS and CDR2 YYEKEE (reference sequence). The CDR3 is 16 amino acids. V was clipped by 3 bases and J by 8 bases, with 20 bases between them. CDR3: CASSSNPRGGTEKLFF. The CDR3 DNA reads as TGTGCCAGCAGCTCCAACCCGCGGGGGGGTACGGAAAAACTGTTTTTT.

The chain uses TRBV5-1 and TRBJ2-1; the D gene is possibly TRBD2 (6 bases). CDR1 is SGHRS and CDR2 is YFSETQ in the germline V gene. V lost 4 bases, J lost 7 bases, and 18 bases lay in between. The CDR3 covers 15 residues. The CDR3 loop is CASSDERAGMNEQFF. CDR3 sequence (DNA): TGCGCCAGCAGCGACGAGCGGGCAGGTATGAATGAGCAGTTCTTC.

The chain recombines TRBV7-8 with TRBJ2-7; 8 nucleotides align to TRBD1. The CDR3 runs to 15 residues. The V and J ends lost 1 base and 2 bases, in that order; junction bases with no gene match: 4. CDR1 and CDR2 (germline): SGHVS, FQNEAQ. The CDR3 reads CASSLGGQVTYEQYF. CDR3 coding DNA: TGTGCCAGCAGCTTAGGGGGACAGGTCACCTACGAGCAGTACTTC.

CDR3 DNA: TGTGCCAGCAGTTTACTACAGGATAATGAAAAACTGTTTTTT. Translating gives CASSLLQDNEKLFF. The genes are TRBV28 and TRBJ1-4; D is perhaps TRBD1 (5 bases). The V gene lost 2 bases and the J gene lost 4 bases, with 8 bases spanning the gap. There are 14 residues in the CDR3. Per germline, CDR1 MDHEN and CDR2 SYDVKM.

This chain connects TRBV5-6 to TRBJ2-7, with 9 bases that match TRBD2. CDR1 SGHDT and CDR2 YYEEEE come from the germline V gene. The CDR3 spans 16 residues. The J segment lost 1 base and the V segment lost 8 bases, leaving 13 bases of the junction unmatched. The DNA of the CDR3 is TGTGCCAGTAAATCCTCCCTAGCGGGGAAATCCTACGAGCAGTACTTC. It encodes CASKSSLAGKSYEQYF.

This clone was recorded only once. Written as DNA, the CDR3 is TGCGCCAGCAGCATGGAGCTAATGACATATGGCTACACCTTC. Protein: CASSMELMTYGYTF. The chain joins TRBV5-1 to TRBJ1-2; D unclear. V lost 4 bases to trimming and J lost 5 bases, with 15 bases between them. Germline V CDR1 and CDR2: SGHRS, YFSETQ. This CDR3 spans 14 amino acids. The entire variable domain, with the rest obtained from reference TRBV5-1 and TRBJ1-2, is as follows: KAGVTQTPRYLIKTRGQQVTLSCSPISGHRSVSWYQQTPGQGLQFLFEYFSETQRNKGNFPGRFSGRQFSNSRSEMNVSTLELGDSALYLCASSMELMTYGYTFGSGTRLTVV.

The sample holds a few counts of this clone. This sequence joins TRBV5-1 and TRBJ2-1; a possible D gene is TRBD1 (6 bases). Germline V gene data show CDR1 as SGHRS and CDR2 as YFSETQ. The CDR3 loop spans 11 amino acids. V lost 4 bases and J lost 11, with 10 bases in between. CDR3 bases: TGCGCCAGCAGCCTGGGACAACAGCAGTTCTTC. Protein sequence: CASSLGQQQFF.

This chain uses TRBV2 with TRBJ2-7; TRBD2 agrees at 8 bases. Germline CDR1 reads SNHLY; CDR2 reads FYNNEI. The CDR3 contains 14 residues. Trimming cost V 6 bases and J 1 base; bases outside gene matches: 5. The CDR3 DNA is TGTGCCAGCAGACTTAGCGGGGCTTCCTACGAGCAGTACTTC. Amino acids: CASRLSGASYEQYF.

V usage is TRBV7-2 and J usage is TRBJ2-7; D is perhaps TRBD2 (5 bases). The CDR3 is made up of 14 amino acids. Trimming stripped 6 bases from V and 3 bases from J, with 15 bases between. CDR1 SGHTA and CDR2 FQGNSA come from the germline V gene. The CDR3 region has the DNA TGTGCCAGCAGACCACTGGGGAGAGTCTACGAGCAGTACTTC. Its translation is CASRPLGRVYEQYF. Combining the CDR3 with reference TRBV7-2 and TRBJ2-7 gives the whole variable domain GAGVSQSPSNKVTEKGKDVELRCDPISGHTALYWYRQSLGQGLEFLIYFQGNSAPDKSGLPSDRFSAERTGGSVSTLTIQRTQQEDSAVYLCASRPLGRVYEQYFGPGTRLTVT.

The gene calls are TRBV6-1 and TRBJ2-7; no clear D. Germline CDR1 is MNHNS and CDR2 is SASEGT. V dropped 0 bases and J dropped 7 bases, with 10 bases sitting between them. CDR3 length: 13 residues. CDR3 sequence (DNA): TGTGCCAGCAGTGAAGCCCCCCTAGTGGAGCAGTACTTC. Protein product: CASSEAPLVEQYF.